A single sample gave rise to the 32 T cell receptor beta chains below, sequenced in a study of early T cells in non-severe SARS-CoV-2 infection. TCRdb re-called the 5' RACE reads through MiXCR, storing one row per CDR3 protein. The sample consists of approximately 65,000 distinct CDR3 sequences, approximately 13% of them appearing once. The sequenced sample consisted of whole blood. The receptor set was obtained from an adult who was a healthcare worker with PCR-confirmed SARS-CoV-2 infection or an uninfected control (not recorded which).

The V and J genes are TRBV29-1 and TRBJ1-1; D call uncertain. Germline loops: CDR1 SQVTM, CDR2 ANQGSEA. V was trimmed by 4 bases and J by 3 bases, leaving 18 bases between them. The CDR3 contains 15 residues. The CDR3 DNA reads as TGCAGCGTTGTATCCAGGTCGCCGGGGTACACTGAAGCTTTCTTT. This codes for CSVVSRSPGYTEAFF.

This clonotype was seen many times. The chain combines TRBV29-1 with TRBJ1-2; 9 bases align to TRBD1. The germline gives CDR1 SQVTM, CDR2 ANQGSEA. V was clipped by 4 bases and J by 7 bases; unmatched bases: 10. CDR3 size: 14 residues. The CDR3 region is CSVATGQGRSGYTF. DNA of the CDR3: TGCAGCGTTGCGACCGGACAGGGGAGGAGTGGCTACACCTTC.

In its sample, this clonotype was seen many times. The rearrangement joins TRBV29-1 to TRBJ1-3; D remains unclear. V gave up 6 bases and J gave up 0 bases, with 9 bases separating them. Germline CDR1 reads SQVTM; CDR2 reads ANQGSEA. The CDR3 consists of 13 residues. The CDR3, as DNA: TGCAGCGTGGGGTATTCCTCTGGAAACACCATATATTTT. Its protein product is CSVGYSSGNTIYF.

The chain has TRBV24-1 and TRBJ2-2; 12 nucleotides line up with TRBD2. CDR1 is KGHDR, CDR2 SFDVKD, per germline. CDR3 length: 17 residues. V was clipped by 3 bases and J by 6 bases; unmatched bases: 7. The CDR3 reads CATSDPGLAGEAGELFF. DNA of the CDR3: TGTGCCACCAGTGATCCGGGACTAGCGGGCGAGGCCGGGGAGCTGTTTTTT.

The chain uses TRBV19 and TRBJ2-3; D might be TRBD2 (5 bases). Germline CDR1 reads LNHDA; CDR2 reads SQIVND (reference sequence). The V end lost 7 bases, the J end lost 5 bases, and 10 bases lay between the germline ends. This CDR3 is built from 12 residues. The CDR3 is CASTTAGDTQYF. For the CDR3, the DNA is TGTGCCAGTACCACTGCGGGAGATACGCAGTATTTT. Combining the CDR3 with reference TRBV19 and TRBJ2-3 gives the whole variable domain DGGITQSPKYLFRKEGQNVTLSCEQNLNHDAMYWYRQDPGQGLRLIYYSQIVNDFQKGDIAEGYSVSREKKESFPLTVTSAQKNPTAFYLCASTTAGDTQYFGPGTRLTVL.

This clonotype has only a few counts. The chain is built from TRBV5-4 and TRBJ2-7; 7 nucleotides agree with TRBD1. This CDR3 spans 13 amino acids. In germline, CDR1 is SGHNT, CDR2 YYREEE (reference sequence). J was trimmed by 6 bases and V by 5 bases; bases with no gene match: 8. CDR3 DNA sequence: TGTGCCAGCAGGCAAGACAGGGTAGGCGAGCAGTACTTC. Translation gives CASRQDRVGEQYF.

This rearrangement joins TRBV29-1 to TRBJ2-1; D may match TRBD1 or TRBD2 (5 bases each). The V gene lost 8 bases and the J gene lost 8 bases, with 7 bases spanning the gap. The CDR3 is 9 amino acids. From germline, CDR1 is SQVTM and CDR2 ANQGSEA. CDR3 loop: CSLGDEQFF. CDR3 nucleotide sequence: TGCAGCCTGGGGGATGAGCAGTTCTTC.

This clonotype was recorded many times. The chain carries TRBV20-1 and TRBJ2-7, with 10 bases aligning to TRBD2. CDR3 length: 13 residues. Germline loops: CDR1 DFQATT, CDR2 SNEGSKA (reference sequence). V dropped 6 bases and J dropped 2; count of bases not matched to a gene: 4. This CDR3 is CSAWTSGPYEQYF. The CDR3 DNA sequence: TGCAGTGCCTGGACTAGCGGCCCCTACGAGCAGTACTTC.

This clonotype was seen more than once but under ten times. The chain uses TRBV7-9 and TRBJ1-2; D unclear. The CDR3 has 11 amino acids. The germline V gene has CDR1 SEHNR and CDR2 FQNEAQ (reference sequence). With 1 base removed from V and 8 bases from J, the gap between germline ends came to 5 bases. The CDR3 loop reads CASSLVEGYTF. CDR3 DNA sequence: TGTGCCAGCAGCTTAGTCGAAGGCTACACCTTC.

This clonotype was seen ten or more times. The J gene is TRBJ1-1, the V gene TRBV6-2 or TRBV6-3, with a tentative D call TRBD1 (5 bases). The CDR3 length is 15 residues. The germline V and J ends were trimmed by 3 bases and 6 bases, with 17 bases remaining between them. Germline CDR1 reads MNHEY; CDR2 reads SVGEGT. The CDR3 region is CASSYSAGRGPEAFF. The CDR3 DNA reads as TGTGCCAGCAGTTATTCCGCAGGGAGAGGGCCTGAAGCTTTCTTT.

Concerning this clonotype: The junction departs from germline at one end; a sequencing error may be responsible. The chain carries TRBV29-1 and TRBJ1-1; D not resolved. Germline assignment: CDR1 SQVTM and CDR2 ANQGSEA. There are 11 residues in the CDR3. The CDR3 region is CSVEELTVAFF. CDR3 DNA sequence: TGCAGCGTTGAAGAGCTCACTGTAGCTTTCTTT.

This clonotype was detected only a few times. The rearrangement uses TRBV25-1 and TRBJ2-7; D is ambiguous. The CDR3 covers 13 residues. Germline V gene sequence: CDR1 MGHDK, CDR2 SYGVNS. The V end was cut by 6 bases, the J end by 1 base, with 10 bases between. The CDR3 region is CASRQASSYEQYF. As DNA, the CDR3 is TGTGCCAGCAGGCAGGCAAGTTCCTACGAGCAGTACTTC.

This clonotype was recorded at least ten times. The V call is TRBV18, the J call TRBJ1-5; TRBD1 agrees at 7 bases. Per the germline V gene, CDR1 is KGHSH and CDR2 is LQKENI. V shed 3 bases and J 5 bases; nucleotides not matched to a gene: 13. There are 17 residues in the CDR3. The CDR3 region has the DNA TGTGCCAGCTCACCCGACCCGCGACAGGGAGGGGATCAGCCCCAGCATTTT. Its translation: CASSPDPRQGGDQPQHF.

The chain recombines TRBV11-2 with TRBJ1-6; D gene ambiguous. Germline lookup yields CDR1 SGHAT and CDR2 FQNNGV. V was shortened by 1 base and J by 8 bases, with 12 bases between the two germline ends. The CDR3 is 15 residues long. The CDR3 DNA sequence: TGTGCCAGCAGCTTAGTTCTGGGAAGCTATTCACCCCTCCACTTT. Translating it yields CASSLVLGSYSPLHF.

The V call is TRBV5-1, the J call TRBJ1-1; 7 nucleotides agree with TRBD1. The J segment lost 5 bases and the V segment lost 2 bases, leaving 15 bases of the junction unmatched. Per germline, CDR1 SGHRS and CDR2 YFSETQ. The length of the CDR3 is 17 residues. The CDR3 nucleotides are TGCGCCAGCAGCTTCACAGGGGTGGCGGAAGTTTCAACTGAAGCTTTCTTT. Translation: CASSFTGVAEVSTEAFF.

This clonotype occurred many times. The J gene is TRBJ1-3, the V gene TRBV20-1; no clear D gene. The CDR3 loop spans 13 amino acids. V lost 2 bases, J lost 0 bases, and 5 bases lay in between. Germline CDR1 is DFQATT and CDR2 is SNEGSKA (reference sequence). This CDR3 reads CSARPRSGNTIYF. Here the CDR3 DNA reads TGCAGTGCTAGACCCCGCTCTGGAAACACCATATATTTT.

CDR3 sequence reads: CATRAGEKGTDTQYF. For the CDR3, the DNA is TGTGCCACTCGCGCAGGGGAGAAGGGCACAGATACGCAGTATTTT. The rearrangement joins TRBV5-4 to TRBJ2-3, with D possibly being TRBD1 (6 bases). The V gene's germline CDR1 is SGHNT and CDR2 YYREEE (reference sequence). Trimming removed 9 bases at V and 1 base at J, with 18 bases between. This CDR3 has 15 amino acids.

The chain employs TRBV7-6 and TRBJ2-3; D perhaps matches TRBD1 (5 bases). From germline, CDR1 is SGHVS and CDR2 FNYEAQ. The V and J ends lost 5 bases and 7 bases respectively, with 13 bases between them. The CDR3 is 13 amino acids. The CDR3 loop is CASSPRVSNTQYF. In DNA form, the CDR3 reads TGTGCCAGCAGCCCCAGGGTCTCGAATACGCAGTATTTT. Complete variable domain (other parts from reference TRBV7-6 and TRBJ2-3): GAGVSQSPRYKVTKRGQDVALRCDPISGHVSLYWYRQALGQGPEFLTYFNYEAQQDKSGLPNDRFSAERPEGSISTLTIQRTEQRDSAMYRCASSPRVSNTQYFGPGTRLTVL.

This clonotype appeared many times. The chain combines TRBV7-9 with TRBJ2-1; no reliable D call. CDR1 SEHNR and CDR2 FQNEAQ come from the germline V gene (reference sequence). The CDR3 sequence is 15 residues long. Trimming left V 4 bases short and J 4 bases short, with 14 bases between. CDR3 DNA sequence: TGTGCCAGCAGCTCAATTCGACGGGCTTACAATGAGCAGTTCTTC. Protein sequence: CASSSIRRAYNEQFF.

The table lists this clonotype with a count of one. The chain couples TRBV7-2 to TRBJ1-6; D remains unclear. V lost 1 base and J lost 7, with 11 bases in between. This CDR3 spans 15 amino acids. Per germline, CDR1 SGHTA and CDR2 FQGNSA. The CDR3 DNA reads TGTGCCAGCAGCTTAGTCTCCAGCGACAATTCACCCCTCCACTTT. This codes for CASSLVSSDNSPLHF.

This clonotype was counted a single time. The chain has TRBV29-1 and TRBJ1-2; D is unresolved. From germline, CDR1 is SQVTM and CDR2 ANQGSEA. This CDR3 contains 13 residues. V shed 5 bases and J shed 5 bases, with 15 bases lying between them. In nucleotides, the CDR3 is TGCAGCGTTCCCCGCGCTACCGGGTATGGCTACACCTTC. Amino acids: CSVPRATGYGYTF.

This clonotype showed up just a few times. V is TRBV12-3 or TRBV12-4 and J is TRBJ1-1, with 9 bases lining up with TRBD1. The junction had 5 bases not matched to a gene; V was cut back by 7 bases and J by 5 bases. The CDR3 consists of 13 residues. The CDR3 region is CASNRQGGTEAFF. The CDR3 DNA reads TGTGCCAGCAACAGACAGGGGGGAACTGAAGCTTTCTTT.

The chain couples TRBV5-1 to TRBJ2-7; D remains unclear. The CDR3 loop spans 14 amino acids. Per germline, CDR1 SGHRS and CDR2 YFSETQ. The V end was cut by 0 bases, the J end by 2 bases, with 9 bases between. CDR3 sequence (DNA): TGCGCCAGCAGCTTGGTCACGGATGCCTACGAGCAGTACTTC. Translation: CASSLVTDAYEQYF.

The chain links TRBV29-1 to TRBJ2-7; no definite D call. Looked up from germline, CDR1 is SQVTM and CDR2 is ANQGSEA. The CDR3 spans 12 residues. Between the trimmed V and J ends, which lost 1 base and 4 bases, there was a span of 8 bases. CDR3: CSVEAGSYEQYF. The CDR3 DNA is TGCAGCGTTGAAGCAGGAAGTTACGAGCAGTACTTC.

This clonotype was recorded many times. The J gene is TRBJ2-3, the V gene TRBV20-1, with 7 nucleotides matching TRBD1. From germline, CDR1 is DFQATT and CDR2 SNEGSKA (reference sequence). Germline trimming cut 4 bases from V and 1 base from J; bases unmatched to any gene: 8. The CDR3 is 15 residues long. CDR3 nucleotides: TGCAGTGCTAACCAGGGGGTTTGGGGCACAGATACGCAGTATTTT. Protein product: CSANQGVWGTDTQYF.

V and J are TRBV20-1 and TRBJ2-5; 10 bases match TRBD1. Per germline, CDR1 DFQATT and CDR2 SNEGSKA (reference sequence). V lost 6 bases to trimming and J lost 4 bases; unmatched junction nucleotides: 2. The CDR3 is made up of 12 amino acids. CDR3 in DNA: TGCAGTGCAGACAGGGGGCTAGAGACCCAGTACTTC. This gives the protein CSADRGLETQYF.

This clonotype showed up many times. DNA of the CDR3: TGTGCCAGCAGTTACTCACTGGGTATGAACACTGAAGCTTTCTTT. Translated: CASSYSLGMNTEAFF. The chain employs TRBV6-2 or TRBV6-3 and TRBJ1-1; D is unclear. Looked up from germline, CDR1 is MNHEY and CDR2 is SVGEGT. The CDR3 is 15 residues long. Trimming removed 0 bases at V and 0 bases at J, with 8 bases between.

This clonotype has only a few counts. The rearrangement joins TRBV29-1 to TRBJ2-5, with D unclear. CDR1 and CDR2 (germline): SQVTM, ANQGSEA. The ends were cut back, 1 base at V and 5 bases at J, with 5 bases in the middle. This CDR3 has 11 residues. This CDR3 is CSVEVLETQYF. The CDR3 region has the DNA TGCAGCGTTGAAGTCCTTGAGACCCAGTACTTC.

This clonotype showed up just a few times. The CDR3 DNA follows: TGTGCCAGCAGTTGGACAGGGGGCCCCTACGAGCAGTACTTC. Translating gives CASSWTGGPYEQYF. This rearrangement joins TRBV6-6 to TRBJ2-7; 11 bases fit TRBD1. The CDR3 spans 14 residues. V dropped 4 bases and J dropped 2; count of bases not matched to a gene: 1. Germline CDR1 is MNHNY and CDR2 is SVGAGI (reference sequence).

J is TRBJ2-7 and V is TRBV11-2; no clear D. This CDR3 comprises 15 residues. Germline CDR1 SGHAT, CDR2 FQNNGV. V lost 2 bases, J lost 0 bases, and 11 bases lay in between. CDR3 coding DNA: TGTGCCAGCAGCTTAAACACTCCGAGCTCCTACGAGCAGTACTTC. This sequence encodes CASSLNTPSSYEQYF.

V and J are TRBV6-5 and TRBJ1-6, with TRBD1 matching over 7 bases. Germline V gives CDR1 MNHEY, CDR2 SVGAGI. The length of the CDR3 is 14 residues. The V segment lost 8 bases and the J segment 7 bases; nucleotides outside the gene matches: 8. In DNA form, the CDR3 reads TGTGCCAGCCGGGACAGCTATTCCAATTCACCCCTCCACTTT. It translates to CASRDSYSNSPLHF.

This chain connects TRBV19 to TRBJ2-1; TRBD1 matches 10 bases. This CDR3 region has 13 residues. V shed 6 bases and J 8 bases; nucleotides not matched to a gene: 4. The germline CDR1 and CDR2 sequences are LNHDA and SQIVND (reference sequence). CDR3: CASSTGQGDEQFF. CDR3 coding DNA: TGTGCCAGTAGCACCGGACAGGGGGATGAGCAGTTCTTC.